The present entry profiles one T cell receptor (beta chain) with its context. Germline CDR1 reads SGHRS; CDR2 reads YFSETQ. The junction had 4 bases not matched to a gene; V was cut back by 5 bases and J by 1 base. The CDR3 spans 15 residues. The data derive from a study of blood T cell repertoires in COVID-19. The method was immunoSEQ multiplex PCR; TCRdb's version includes in-frame clones alone and lacks a portion of them. The sample shows 250,000 to 300,000 clones, around 81% of them seen only once. The source is a woman in her sixties or seventies with active or convalescent COVID-19. The chain employs TRBV5-1 and TRBJ2-2, with 8 bases matching TRBD1. The specimen was peripheral blood. The CDR3 reads CASRSGQGNTGELFF. The CDR3 nucleotides are TGCGCCAGCAGGTCCGGACAGGGGAACACCGGGGAGCTGTTTTTT.